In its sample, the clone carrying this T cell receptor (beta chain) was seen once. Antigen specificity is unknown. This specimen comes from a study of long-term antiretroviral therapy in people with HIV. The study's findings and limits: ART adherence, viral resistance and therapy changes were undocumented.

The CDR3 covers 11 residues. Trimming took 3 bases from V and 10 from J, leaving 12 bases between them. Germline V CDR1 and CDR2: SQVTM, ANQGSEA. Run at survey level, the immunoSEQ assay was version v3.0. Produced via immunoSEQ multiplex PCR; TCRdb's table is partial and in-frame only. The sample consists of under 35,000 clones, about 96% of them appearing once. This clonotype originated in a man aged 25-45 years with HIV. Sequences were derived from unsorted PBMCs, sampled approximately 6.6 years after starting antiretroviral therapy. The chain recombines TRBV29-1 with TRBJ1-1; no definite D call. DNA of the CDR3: TGCAGCGTTGATTTGGGGTCTGGAGCTTTCTTT. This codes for CSVDLGSGAFF. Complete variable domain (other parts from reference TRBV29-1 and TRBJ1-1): SAVISQKPSRDICQRGTSLTIQCQVDSQVTMMFWYRQQPGQSLTLIATANQGSEATYESGFVIDKFPISRPNLTFSTLTVSNMSPEDSSIYLCSVDLGSGAFFGQGTRLTVV.